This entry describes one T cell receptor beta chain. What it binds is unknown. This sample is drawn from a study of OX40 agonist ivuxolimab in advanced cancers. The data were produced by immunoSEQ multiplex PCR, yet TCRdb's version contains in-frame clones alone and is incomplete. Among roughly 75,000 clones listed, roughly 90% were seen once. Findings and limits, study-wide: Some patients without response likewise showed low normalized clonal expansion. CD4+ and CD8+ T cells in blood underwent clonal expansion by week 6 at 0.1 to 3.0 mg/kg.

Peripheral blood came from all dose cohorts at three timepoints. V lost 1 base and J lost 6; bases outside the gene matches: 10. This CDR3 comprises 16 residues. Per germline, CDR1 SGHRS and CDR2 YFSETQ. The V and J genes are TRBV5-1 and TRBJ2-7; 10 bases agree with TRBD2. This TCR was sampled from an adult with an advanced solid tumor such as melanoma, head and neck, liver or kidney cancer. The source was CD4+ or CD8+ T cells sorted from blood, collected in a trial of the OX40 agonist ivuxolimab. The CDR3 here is CASSLRFPSGGSEQYF. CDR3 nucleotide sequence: TGCGCCAGCAGCTTGAGATTTCCTAGCGGGGGATCCGAGCAGTACTTC.